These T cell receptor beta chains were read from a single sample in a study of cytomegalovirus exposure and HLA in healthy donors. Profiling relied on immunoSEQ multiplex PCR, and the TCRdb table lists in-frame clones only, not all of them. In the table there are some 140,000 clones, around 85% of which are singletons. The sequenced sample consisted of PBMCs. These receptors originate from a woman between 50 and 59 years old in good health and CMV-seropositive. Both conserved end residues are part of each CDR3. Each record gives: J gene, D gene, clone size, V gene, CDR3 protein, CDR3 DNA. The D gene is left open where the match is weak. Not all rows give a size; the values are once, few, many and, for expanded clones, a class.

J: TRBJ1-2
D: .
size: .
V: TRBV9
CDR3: CASSALGKGIYGYTF
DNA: TGTGCCAGCAGCGCCCTAGGCAAGGGGATCTATGGCTACACCTTC

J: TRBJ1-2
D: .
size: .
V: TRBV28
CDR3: CASSLPHAADGYTF
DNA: TGTGCCAGCAGTTTGCCCCACGCGGCAGATGGCTACACCTTC

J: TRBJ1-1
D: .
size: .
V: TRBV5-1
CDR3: CASRQGHTEAFF
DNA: TGCGCCAGCAGACAGGGCCACACTGAAGCTTTCTTT

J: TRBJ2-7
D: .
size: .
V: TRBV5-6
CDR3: CASSPGQPYEQYF
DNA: TGTGCCAGCAGCCCGGGACAACCCTACGAGCAGTACTTC

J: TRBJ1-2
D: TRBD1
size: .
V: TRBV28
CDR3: CASSPPGQGPYGYTF
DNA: TGTGCCAGCAGCCCCCCAGGACAGGGACCCTATGGCTACACCTTC

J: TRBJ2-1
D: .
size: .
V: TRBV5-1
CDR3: CASSLPSGTYNEQFF
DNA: TGCGCCAGCAGCCTGCCCAGTGGCACCTACAATGAGCAGTTCTTC

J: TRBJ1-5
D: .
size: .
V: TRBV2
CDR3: CASSGRSGDQPQHF
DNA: TGTGCCAGCAGTGGGCGGTCGGGGGATCAGCCCCAGCATTTT

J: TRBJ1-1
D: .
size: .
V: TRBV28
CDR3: CASSLTYEAFF
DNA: TGTGCCAGCAGCCTTACCTATGAAGCTTTCTTT

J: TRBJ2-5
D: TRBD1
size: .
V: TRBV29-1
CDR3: CSVERTGHRGTQYF
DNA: TGCAGCGTTGAAAGGACAGGCCACCGCGGGACCCAGTACTTC

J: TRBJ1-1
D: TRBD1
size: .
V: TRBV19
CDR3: CASSIRDREDTEAFF
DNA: TGTGCCAGTAGTATCCGGGACAGGGAGGACACTGAAGCTTTCTTT

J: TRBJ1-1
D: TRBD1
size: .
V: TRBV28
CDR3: CASSGTGTANTEAFF
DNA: TGTGCCAGCAGTGGTACCGGGACAGCAAACACTGAAGCTTTCTTT

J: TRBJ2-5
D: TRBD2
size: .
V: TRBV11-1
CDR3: CASSPQGLAGFQETQYF
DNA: TGTGCCAGCAGCCCCCAAGGACTAGCGGGGTTCCAAGAGACCCAGTACTTC

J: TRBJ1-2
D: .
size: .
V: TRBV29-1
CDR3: CSDQRGGYGYTF
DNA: TGCAGCGACCAACGGGGGGGTTATGGCTACACCTTC

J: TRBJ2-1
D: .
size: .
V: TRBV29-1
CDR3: CSVLTGSSNEQFF
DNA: TGCAGCGTATTAACAGGATCCAGCAATGAGCAGTTCTTC

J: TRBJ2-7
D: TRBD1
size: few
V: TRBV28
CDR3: CASSLNLVYRGSVSYEQYF
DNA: TGTGCCAGCAGTTTAAACCTAGTCTACAGGGGTTCTGTATCCTACGAGCAGTACTTC

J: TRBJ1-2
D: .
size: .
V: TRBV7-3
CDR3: CASSLQGSYGYTF
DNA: TGTGCCAGCAGCTTACAGGGTAGCTATGGCTACACCTTC

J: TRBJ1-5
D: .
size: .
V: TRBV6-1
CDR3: CASAGEGQPQHF
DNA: TGTGCCAGCGCCGGGGAGGGGCAGCCCCAGCATTTT

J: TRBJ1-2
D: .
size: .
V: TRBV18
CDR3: CASSRGEKALWYGYTF
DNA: TGTGCCAGCTCAAGGGGTGAGAAGGCCCTCTGGTATGGCTACACCTTC

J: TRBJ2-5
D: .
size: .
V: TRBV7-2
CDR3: CASSSQPSGQQETQYF
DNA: TGTGCCAGCAGCTCCCAGCCCTCAGGGCAACAAGAGACCCAGTACTTC

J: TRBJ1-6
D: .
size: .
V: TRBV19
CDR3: CASSTLPGQHNSPLHF
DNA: TGTGCCAGTAGTACCCTCCCGGGACAACATAATTCACCCCTCCACTTT

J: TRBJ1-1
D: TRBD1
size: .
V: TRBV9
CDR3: CASSATGGRNTEAFF
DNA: TGTGCCAGCAGCGCGACAGGGGGGAGGAACACTGAAGCTTTCTTT

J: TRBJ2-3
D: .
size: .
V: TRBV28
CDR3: CASSNPSGDTQYF
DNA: TGTGCCAGCAGCAACCCCTCGGGGGATACGCAGTATTTT

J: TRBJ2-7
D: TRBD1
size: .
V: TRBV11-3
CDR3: CASSPRTGEQYEQYF
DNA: TGTGCCAGCAGCCCCAGGACAGGGGAGCAGTACGAGCAGTACTTC

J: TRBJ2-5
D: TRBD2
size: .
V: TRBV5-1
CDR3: CASSASGGYQETQYF
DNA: TGCGCCAGCAGCGCCTCGGGGGGTTACCAAGAGACCCAGTACTTC

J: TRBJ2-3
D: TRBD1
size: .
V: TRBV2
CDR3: CASSKRTGLSTDTQYF
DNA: TGTGCCAGCAGCAAAAGGACAGGGCTGAGCACAGATACGCAGTATTTT

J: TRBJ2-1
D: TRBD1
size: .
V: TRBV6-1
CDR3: CASTWGQGSNEQFF
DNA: TGTGCCAGCACGTGGGGACAGGGATCCAATGAGCAGTTCTTC

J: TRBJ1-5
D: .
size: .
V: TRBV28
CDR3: CASSLGTSLRSNQPQHF
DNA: TGTGCCAGCAGTTTAGGGACAAGCCTACGTAGCAATCAGCCCCAGCATTTT

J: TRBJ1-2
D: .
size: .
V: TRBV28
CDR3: CASSLDRNYGYTF
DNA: TGTGCCAGCAGCCTGGACAGAAACTATGGCTACACCTTC

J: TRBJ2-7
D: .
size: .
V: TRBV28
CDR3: CASSPVGGSYEQYF
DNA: TGTGCCAGCAGTCCGGTCGGGGGAAGCTACGAGCAGTACTTC

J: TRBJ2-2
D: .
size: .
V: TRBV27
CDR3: CASSLLGAGGLFF
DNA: TGTGCCAGCAGTTTATTGGGGGCGGGTGGGCTGTTTTTT

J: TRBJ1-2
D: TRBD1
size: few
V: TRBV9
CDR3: CASSPRTGPLDGYTF
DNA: TGTGCCAGCAGCCCCCGGACAGGTCCGCTGGATGGCTACACCTTC

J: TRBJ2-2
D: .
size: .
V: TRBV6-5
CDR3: CASSYSASNTGELFF
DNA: TGTGCCAGCAGTTACTCGGCCAGTAACACCGGGGAGCTGTTTTTT

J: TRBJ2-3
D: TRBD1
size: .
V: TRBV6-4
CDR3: CASGTDRGGTQYF
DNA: TGTGCCAGCGGTACGGACAGGGGAGGTACGCAGTATTTT

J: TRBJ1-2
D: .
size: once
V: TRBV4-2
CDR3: CASSQDVAENGYTF
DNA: TGTGCCAGCAGCCAAGATGTTGCGGAGAATGGCTACACCTTC

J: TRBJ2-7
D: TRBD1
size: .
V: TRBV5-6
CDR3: CASRTGTGRYEQYF
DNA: TGTGCCAGCAGAACCGGGACAGGGAGGTACGAGCAGTACTTC

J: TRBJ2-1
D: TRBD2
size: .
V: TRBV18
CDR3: CASSPPGLAGDEQFF
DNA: TGTGCCAGCTCACCCCCGGGACTAGCGGGGGATGAGCAGTTCTTC

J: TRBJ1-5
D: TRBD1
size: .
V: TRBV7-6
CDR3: CASSFDRGQEPQHF
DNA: TGTGCCAGCAGCTTTGACAGGGGTCAAGAGCCCCAGCATTTT

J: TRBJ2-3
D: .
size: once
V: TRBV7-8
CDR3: CASSRMREIGTDTQYF
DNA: TGTGCCAGCAGCCGAATGAGGGAGATAGGCACAGATACGCAGTATTTT

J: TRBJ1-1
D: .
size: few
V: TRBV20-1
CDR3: CSPSGNTEAFF
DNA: TGCAGTCCAAGCGGGAACACTGAAGCTTTCTTT

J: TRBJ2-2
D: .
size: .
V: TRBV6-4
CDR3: CASSERSEAGELFF
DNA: TGTGCCAGCAGTGAACGGTCGGAGGCCGGGGAGCTGTTTTTT

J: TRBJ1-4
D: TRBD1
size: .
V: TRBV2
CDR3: CASSVTGYEKLFF
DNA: TGTGCCAGCAGTGTGACAGGGTATGAAAAACTGTTTTTT

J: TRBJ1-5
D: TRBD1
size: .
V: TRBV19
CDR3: CASSEQGAGQPQHF
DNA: TGTGCCAGTAGTGAACAGGGGGCTGGTCAGCCCCAGCATTTT

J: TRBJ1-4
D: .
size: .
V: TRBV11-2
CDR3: CASSPTRRLATNEKLFF
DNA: TGTGCCAGCAGCCCGACTCGTCGGCTTGCAACTAATGAAAAACTGTTTTTT

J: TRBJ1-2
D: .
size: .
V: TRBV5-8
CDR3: CASSLDLQRFYGYTF
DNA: TGTGCCAGCAGCTTGGACCTGCAGCGTTTCTATGGCTACACCTTC

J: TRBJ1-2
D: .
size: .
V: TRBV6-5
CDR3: CATTLRAEYGYTF
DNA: TGTGCCACAACCCTCAGGGCTGAATATGGCTACACCTTC

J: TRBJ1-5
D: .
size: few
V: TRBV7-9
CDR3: CASSPGTQNQPQHF
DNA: TGTGCCAGCAGCCCGGGGACACAGAATCAGCCCCAGCATTTT

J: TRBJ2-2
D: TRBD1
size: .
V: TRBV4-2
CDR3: CASSHGQGGRGGELFF
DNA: TGTGCCAGCAGCCATGGACAGGGGGGTAGAGGCGGGGAGCTGTTTTTT

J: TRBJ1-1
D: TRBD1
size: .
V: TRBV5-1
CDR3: CASSLDGNRGTEAFF
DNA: TGCGCCAGCAGCTTGGACGGGAACAGGGGCACTGAAGCTTTCTTT

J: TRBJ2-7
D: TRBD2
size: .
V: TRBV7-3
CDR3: CASSPRLAGKNEQYF
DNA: TGTGCCAGCAGTCCAAGACTAGCGGGGAAAAACGAGCAGTACTTC

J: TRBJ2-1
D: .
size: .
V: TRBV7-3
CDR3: CASSLIAGANEQFF
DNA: TGTGCCAGCAGCTTAATAGCAGGGGCCAATGAGCAGTTCTTC

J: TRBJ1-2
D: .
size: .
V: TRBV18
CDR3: CASSGLQNYGYTF
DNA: TGTGCCAGTTCGGGACTTCAGAACTATGGCTACACCTTC

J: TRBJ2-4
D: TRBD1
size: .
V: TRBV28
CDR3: CASSGGRTGENIQYF
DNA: TGTGCCAGCAGCGGCGGGCGGACAGGAGAAAACATTCAGTACTTC

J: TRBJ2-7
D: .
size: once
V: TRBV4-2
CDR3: CASSRDAGAAYEQYF
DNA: TGTGCCAGCAGCCGAGACGCGGGGGCGGCCTACGAGCAGTACTTC

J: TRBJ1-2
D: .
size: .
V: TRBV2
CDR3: CASSISEGTNYGYTF
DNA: TGTGCCAGCAGTATTTCCGAGGGCACTAACTATGGCTACACCTTC

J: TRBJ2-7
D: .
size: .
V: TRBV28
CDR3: CASSPPTLGGAPYEQYF
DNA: TGTGCCAGCAGTCCCCCAACACTAGGCGGGGCCCCCTACGAGCAGTACTTC

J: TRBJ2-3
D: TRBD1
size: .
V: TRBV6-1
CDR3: CASSETGQTDTQYF
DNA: TGTGCCAGCAGTGAAACGGGACAGACAGATACGCAGTATTTT

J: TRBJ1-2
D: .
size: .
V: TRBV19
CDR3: CASSPTSRESYGYTF
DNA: TGTGCCAGTAGTCCAACCTCCAGGGAAAGTTATGGCTACACCTTC